This TCR beta chain was recovered during a study of Tregs in tolerant kidney transplant recipients. The study's findings and limits: Findings come from small patient numbers and require larger validation.

Comments on this clone: Its antigen is not identified.

Regulatory T cells were sorted from thawed PBMCs rested overnight at 37°C with around 180 IU/ml IL-2. Per germline, CDR1 LGHNA and CDR2 YNFKEQ. The V and J ends lost 4 bases and 0 bases, in that order; junction bases with no gene match: 10. The CDR3 covers 18 residues. Profiled with immunoSEQ multiplex PCR; TCRdb holds only in-frame clones, not every one. This table holds around 78,000 clones, more than 85% found once. J is TRBJ2-3 and V is TRBV4-2, with 10 positions matching TRBD2. The sequence was obtained from a human donor who received a combined kidney and bone marrow transplant. The sample in question was Tregs from blood, obtained before the transplant. The CDR3 DNA is TGTGCCAGCAGCCGCCTCTCTAGCGGGAGACAAAGCACAGATACGCAGTATTTT. Protein: CASSRLSSGRQSTDTQYF.